This T cell receptor (beta chain) was obtained from a study of blood T cell repertoires in COVID-19. The overall study: Samples of COVID-19 (acute and convalescent) were obtained from the United States, Italy and Spain. The cDNA or gDNA used as material had been derived from T cells, B-cell-depleted T cells, or PBMCs.

Methods used by the authors: For nucleated cells, counts were estimated from reference gene primer amplification. Clones were read by immunoSEQ multiplex PCR, and TCRdb kept only the in-frame ones, dropping some. The DNA gave D and trimming, while V, J and clone size come from that table. In the table there are 60,000 to 95,000 clones, roughly 87% of which are singletons. Germline-derived CDR1 and CDR2 are SGHTA and FQGNSA. CDR3 length equals 15 residues. V lost 7 bases and J lost 1, with 17 bases in between. The sequence was obtained from a woman between 50 and 59 years old with acute or convalescent COVID-19. The gene calls are TRBV7-2 and TRBJ2-7; D is perhaps TRBD1 (6 bases). Material: peripheral blood. The CDR3 region has the DNA TGTGCCAGCACCCTTAGGTCGGACAGATCCTACGAGCAGTACTTC. Encoded protein: CASTLRSDRSYEQYF.